This TCR beta chain appears in the sequencing data of a study of T-cell memory formation after mild COVID-19. General observations from the study: Among clones contracting day 15 to 85, CD4/CD8 was balanced, whereas later expanders leaned CD4+. Second-wave clones with a day 37 peak had unconfirmed SARS-CoV-2 specificity. Clones which contracted sat mainly in CM and EM if CD4+, and in EMRA if CD8+.

Regarding this clonotype: Its antigen is not identified.

Using its own MiXCR run on the 5' RACE reads, TCRdb lists one record per CDR3 protein. The sample has about 270,000 distinct CDR3 sequences; more than 15% are singletons. Germline V gene sequence: CDR1 SGHTA, CDR2 FQGNSA. This CDR3 has 18 amino acids. The trim removed 3 bases at V and 6 bases at J, leaving 17 bases unmatched. Sequencing input: PBMCs or a T cell subset sorted from them (not recorded which). The TCR sequence derives from a man aged 18 to 29 who had mild COVID-19 (a few samples of this study predate the infection). Cell type and time point are not known. The V and J genes are TRBV7-2 and TRBJ1-5, with 7 bases that match TRBD1. CDR3 amino acids: CASSFGKLGGAWGQPQHF. Written as DNA, the CDR3 is TGTGCCAGCAGCTTTGGAAAACTAGGGGGCGCGTGGGGTCAGCCCCAGCATTTT.